This T cell receptor (beta chain) comes out of a study of spatial heterogeneity in lung cancer. Across the study: Alpha-chain sequences were consistently detected in smaller numbers than beta-chain sequences. Findings and caveats of the study: At resection, ubiquitous expanded tumor TCRs appeared in blood more than at follow-up.

This clonotype was detected many times. Its target is unknown. The length of the CDR3 is 12 residues. Trimming pared 3 bases from V and 7 bases from J, leaving 10 bases between. Germline CDR1 is SGHRS and CDR2 is YFSETQ. Time point noted: sample taken at primary tumor resection. Tumor, nontumor lung or frozen PBMC supplied whole RNA that was sequenced unsorted. In the library, each TCR cDNA molecule bore its own unique molecular identifier. TCRdb re-derived calls from the 5' RACE reads in MiXCR, one entry per CDR3 protein. The sample has about 22,000 distinct CDR3 sequences, around 5.8% seen once; the top ten hold approximately 35%.

The sample in question was PBMCs, obtained at surgery. V and J are TRBV5-1 and TRBJ1-1, with a possible D match to TRBD1 (6 bases). The TCR sequence derives from a male donor with early-stage non-small cell lung cancer. The chain's CDR3 is CASSSQGIEAFF. CDR3 in DNA: TGCGCCAGCAGCTCCCAGGGGATTGAAGCTTTCTTT.